The subject of this entry is one TCR beta chain. Antigen specificity is unknown. The data stem from a study of cytomegalovirus exposure and HLA in healthy donors. Study context: Among the approximately 420 donors who were genotyped, 70% to 90% fell in the genetic ancestry cluster that is associated with self-reported Caucasian donors.

Overall study findings and caveats: In a later analysis, parvovirus B19, influenza, CMV and Epstein-Barr virus appeared linked to several top co-occurrence clusters.

Trimming took off 11 bases at V and 1 base at J, with 8 bases between the two ends. The CDR3 is 11 residues long. The germline CDR1 and CDR2 sequences are SGHAT and FQNNGV. The PCR had 60 Vbeta and 13 Jbeta primers. The assay was immunoSEQ multiplex PCR, and TCRdb's table has in-frame clones only and misses some. The sample table sets out about 44,000 clones. This clonotype originated in a male donor in good health and CMV-seronegative. V and J are TRBV11-2 and TRBJ1-1; no reliable D call. Material: PBMCs. CDR3 in amino acids: CACRRNTEAFF. CDR3 DNA: TGTGCCTGCCGGAGGAACACTGAAGCTTTCTTT.